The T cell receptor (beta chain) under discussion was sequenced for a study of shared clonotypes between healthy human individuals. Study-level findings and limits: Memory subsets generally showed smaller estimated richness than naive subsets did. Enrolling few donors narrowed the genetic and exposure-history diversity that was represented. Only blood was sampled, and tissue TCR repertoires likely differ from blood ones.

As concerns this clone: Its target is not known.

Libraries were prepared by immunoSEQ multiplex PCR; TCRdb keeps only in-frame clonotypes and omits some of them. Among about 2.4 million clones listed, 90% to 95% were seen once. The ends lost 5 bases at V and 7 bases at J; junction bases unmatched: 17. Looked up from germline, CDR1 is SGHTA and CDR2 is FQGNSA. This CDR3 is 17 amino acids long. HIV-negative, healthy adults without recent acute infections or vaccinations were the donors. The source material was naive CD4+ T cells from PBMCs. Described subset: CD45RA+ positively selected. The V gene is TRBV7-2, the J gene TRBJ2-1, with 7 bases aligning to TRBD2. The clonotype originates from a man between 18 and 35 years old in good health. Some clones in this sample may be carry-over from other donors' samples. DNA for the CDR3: TGTGCCAGCAGCACGACAGCGGGATTGCGCTGGGGGAATGAGCAGTTCTTC. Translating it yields CASSTTAGLRWGNEQFF.